These 5 T cell receptor beta chains share one sample of origin, sequenced in a study of shared clonotypes between healthy human individuals. Profiling relied on immunoSEQ multiplex PCR, and the TCRdb table lists in-frame clones only, not all of them. Of about 1.1 million clones in the sample, more than 75% were seen once. The sequenced material came from memory CD4+ T cells from PBMCs. The subset: CD45RA-negative fraction. These receptors all come from a man between 18 and 29 years old in good health. Some clones in this sample may be carry-over from other donors' samples.

This clone appeared many times. This chain links TRBV6-6 with TRBJ2-6; D is unresolved. Looked up from germline, CDR1 is MNHNY and CDR2 is SVGAGI (reference sequence). V was clipped by 2 bases and J by 1 base, with 6 bases between them. The CDR3 covers 15 residues. The CDR3 nucleotides are TGTGCCAGCAGTTACACCAGTTCTGGGGCCAACGTCCTGACTTTC. Translated: CASSYTSSGANVLTF.

This clone was recorded a few times. The CDR3 reads CSVESVQGNYGYTF. CDR3 nucleotides: TGCAGCGTTGAATCGGTCCAGGGAAACTATGGCTACACCTTC. J is TRBJ1-2 and V is TRBV29-1; TRBD1 is a possible D gene (5 bases). The CDR3 sequence is 14 residues long. The V gene lost 2 bases and the J gene lost 2 bases, with 12 bases spanning the gap. Germline V gene sequence: CDR1 SQVTM, CDR2 ANQGSEA.

V usage is TRBV12-5 and J usage is TRBJ2-5; 7 positions agree with TRBD1. CDR3 length equals 13 residues. Germline V gene data show CDR1 as LGHNT and CDR2 as FRNRAP. After removal of 5 bases from V and 5 bases from J, the junction contained 5 bases not matched to a gene. CDR3 sequence reads: CASGAGGLETQYF. The DNA for the CDR3 is TGTGCTAGTGGTGCAGGGGGATTGGAGACCCAGTACTTC.

Concerning this clone itself: This could be a read error, since a much larger clone is one nucleotide away. The identical CDR3 is also encoded by other nucleotide sequences in the sample. CDR3: CASSYSSGRVTDTQYF. For the CDR3, the DNA is TGTGCCAGCAGCTACAGTAGCGGGAGAGTCACAGATACGCAGTATTTT. The chain is built from TRBV6-6 and TRBJ2-3; 9 nucleotides line up with TRBD2. This CDR3 comprises 16 residues. Germline V gene lookup returns CDR1 MNHNY and CDR2 SVGAGI (reference sequence). V was clipped by 6 bases and J by 2 bases; unmatched bases: 9.

CDR3 coding DNA: TGTGCCAGCAGTACCCATGGCCAGGGCGGCCAGCCCCAGCATTTT. Protein product: CASSTHGQGGQPQHF. V and J are TRBV28 and TRBJ1-5, with D possibly matching TRBD1 (5 bases). The CDR3 extends over 15 amino acids. V dropped 5 bases and J dropped 7 bases, with 18 bases sitting between them. Per the germline V gene, CDR1 is MDHEN and CDR2 is SYDVKM.